This TCR beta chain is from a study of sequential checkpoint blockade in melanoma (dated by TCRdb to about 2019). Regarding the study in general: Patients were assigned by 1:1 randomization to either first-line nivolumab followed by ipilimumab (arm A) or ipilimumab followed by nivolumab (arm B). Maintenance nivolumab came after both trial sequences.

The immunoSEQ Assay was used to immunosequence TCRbeta CDR3 regions from genomic DNA. Prior to high-throughput sequencing, genomic DNA was amplified by bias-controlled multiplex PCR. Regarding the original processing steps: To quantify the absolute abundance of each unique TCRbeta CDR3 region, the sequences were collapsed and filtered. Clonality, defined as 1 minus Pielou's evenness, was calculated using only productive rearrangements. A previously published method was used to identify clones with significantly greater frequencies in on-treatment samples than in baseline samples. In TCRdb, the immuneACCESS table is reduced to in-frame sequences with V and J assigned. These tables do not hold every clone; where another copy was compared, an unresolved V gene accounts for under half, and the others remain unexplained. V, J and clone size reflect that table, while D and trimming were determined from the DNA. The sample has approximately 28,000 clones on record, approximately 91% of them singletons. Roughly 15% of the sample is in the top ten clones.

The intended sense of this specimen's treatment or condition label: randomized to nivolumab then ipilimumab (arm A) or the reverse (arm B). None of the trial patients had been given prior DNA-damaging chemotherapy. On a FACS Aria II flow cytometer, live CD3+CD8+ cells that were negative for CD19 and CD56 were sorted from thawed PBMCs. Samples were obtained from patients with melanoma enrolled in CheckMate 064, a randomized, open-label phase II trial of sequential checkpoint blockade. Leukapheresis was used to collect peripheral blood mononuclear cells, which were then purified with Ficoll-Paque and frozen in human serum with about 10% DMSO. Immediately after sorting, the purity of sorted blood CD3+CD8+ cells was verified to be >98%, after which DNA was extracted. Broader findings and caveats from the paper: The model for predicting response that combines TCR metrics with mutation burden needs to be validated in larger, independent patient cohorts.

This clone appeared once. It has no known antigen specificity. Per-base qualities were not stored, and no clone one base away is much larger. The input for sequencing was CD8+ T cells sorted from blood (inferred from file names), taken from a patient given nivolumab and ipilimumab in sequence. The sequence was collected from a human donor with melanoma.

The CDR3 loop reads CASSLGWDRTTGELFF. The DNA sequence is as follows: TGTGCCAGCAGCTTGGGTTGGGACAGGACCACCGGGGAGCTGTTTTTT. The chain links TRBV5-5 with TRBJ2-2; 8 middle bases align to TRBD1. The CDR3 starts with the cysteine, ends with the phenylalanine, and has 16 residues. Only the CDR3 part of the read is kept: 48 bases, read in frame from the first base. At the junction V is shortened by 0 bases and J by 4 bases; bases outside the gene matches: 5. CDR1 is given as SGHKS and CDR2 as YYEKEE, both from the germline V gene (reference sequence).